This T cell receptor (beta chain) was recovered during a study of chemoradiotherapy in HPV16-positive cancers. Study-wide points: The functional HPV-specific definition rests on just a couple of HPV16-positive patients.

In this sample, this clone turned up once. The antigen remains undetermined. In germline, CDR1 is MDHEN, CDR2 SYDVKM. Trimming at V came to 1 base and at J to 3 bases, leaving 2 bases not matched to a gene. The CDR3 extends over 15 amino acids. Profiled with immunoSEQ multiplex PCR; TCRdb holds only in-frame clones, not every one. The sample has 3,500 to 5,000 clones; approximately 84% are singletons. The sequences come from tumor tissue, collected from a patient who underwent chemoradiotherapy. This TCR derives from a human donor with HPV-associated anogenital cancer. V is TRBV28 and J is TRBJ2-7; 11 bases align to TRBD2. CDR3 sequence (DNA): TGTGCCAGCAGTTTATCTACTAGCGGGAGCTACGAGCAGTACTTC. Amino acid sequence: CASSLSTSGSYEQYF. The complete variable domain, with remaining parts taken from reference TRBV28 and TRBJ2-7, reads DVKVTQSSRYLVKRTGEKVFLECVQDMDHENMFWYRQDPGLGLRLIYFSYDVKMKEKGDIPEGYSVSREKKERFSLILESASTNQTSMYLCASSLSTSGSYEQYFGPGTRLTVT.